A selection of T cell receptor beta chains follows, all from one sample in a study of human T cells and chemical hapten exposure. Using its own MiXCR run on the RACE reads, TCRdb lists one record per CDR3 protein. The repertoire consists of around 85,000 distinct CDR3 sequences, with 10% to 15% occurring once and the leading ten covering 5.7%. The sample in question was whole blood, obtained in connection with sensitization to the hapten diphenylcyclopropenone (DPC). The receptors shown here come from a woman in her 50s with alopecia areata. Some clones in this sample may be carry-over from other donors' samples. Each CDR3 is given with its conserved first and last residue. The D gene is left open where the match is weak. Clone sizes are given selectively: once, few, many, or a class where the clone is expanded.

clone_size,v_call,j_call,d_call,cdr3_aa,cdr3_nt
few,TRBV29-1,TRBJ1-5,TRBD1,CSVRGHNQPQHF,TGCAGCGTTAGGGGGCACAATCAGCCCCAGCATTTT
-,TRBV3-1,TRBJ2-1,TRBD2,CASSQDTAGGDEQFF,TGTGCCAGCAGCCAAGATACAGCGGGAGGGGATGAGCAGTTCTTC
many,TRBV5-4,TRBJ2-7,-,CASARQGGRSYEQYF,TGTGCCAGCGCCCGACAGGGAGGGCGCTCCTACGAGCAGTACTTC
-,TRBV20-1,TRBJ1-2,-,CSARHSVGYLSGYTF,TGCAGTGCTAGACATTCAGTGGGATACCTCTCTGGCTACACCTTC
-,TRBV30,TRBJ2-7,-,CAWSVGLANAEQYF,TGTGCCTGGAGTGTAGGTCTAGCGAATGCCGAGCAGTACTTC
few,TRBV29-1,TRBJ1-1,-,CSVGLNTEAFF,TGCAGCGTTGGCTTGAACACTGAAGCTTTCTTT
many,TRBV29-1,TRBJ2-1,TRBD1,CSADRGFFNEQFF,TGCAGCGCCGACAGGGGATTTTTCAATGAGCAGTTCTTC
-,TRBV7-9,TRBJ2-5,-,CASSLRGSEETQYF,TGTGCCAGCAGCTTGAGAGGTAGTGAAGAGACCCAGTACTTC
-,TRBV12-3/TRBV12-4,TRBJ2-5,-,CASTVGAQETQYF,TGTGCCAGCACTGTTGGGGCACAGGAGACCCAGTACTTC
-,TRBV29-1,TRBJ2-1,-,CSVVPVNEQFF,TGCAGCGTTGTTCCAGTCAATGAGCAGTTCTTC
-,TRBV29-1,TRBJ2-7,-,CSVVRVLYEQYF,TGCAGCGTTGTAAGGGTCCTCTACGAGCAGTACTTC
few,TRBV10-2,TRBJ1-1,-,CASSGDHGFLSNTEAFF,TGCGCCAGCAGTGGGGATCACGGGTTTTTATCGAACACTGAAGCTTTCTTT
many,TRBV7-9,TRBJ2-3,-,CASSLTAHTQYF,TGTGCCAGCAGCTTAACGGCCCATACGCAGTATTTT
many,TRBV19,TRBJ1-2,-,CASSIGHGNGYTF,TGTGCCAGTAGTATCGGCCACGGTAATGGCTACACCTTC
many,TRBV27,TRBJ1-2,-,CASRTANYGYTF,TGTGCCAGCAGGACAGCTAACTATGGCTACACCTTC
many,TRBV5-1,TRBJ2-4,TRBD1,CASSFGQGPFLGDIQYF,TGCGCCAGCAGCTTCGGACAGGGGCCTTTCCTGGGAGACATTCAGTACTTC
-,TRBV5-1,TRBJ2-3,TRBD2,CASSSAGGPERADTQYF,TGCGCCAGCAGCTCAGCGGGAGGGCCTGAACGGGCAGATACGCAGTATTTT
many,TRBV29-1,TRBJ2-1,-,CSVEGVLVQGQFF,TGCAGCGTTGAAGGAGTTCTTGTGCAGGGGCAGTTCTTC
many,TRBV7-3,TRBJ2-6,TRBD1,CASSLTGISPSGANVLTF,TGTGCCAGCAGCTTGACAGGGATAAGCCCCTCTGGGGCCAACGTCCTGACTTTC
few,TRBV9,TRBJ2-3,TRBD2,CASSPQRERTDTQYF,TGTGCCAGCAGCCCACAGCGGGAGCGGACAGATACGCAGTATTTT
many,TRBV20-1,TRBJ1-5,-,CSASLSNQPQHF,TGCAGTGCTAGCCTATCTAATCAGCCCCAGCATTTT
many,TRBV7-8,TRBJ2-4,-,CASSPAIGKNIQYF,TGTGCCAGCAGCCCCGCCATAGGCAAAAACATTCAGTACTTC
many,TRBV10-3,TRBJ2-2,-,CAISPGGDTGELFF,TGTGCCATCTCCCCGGGGGGCGACACCGGGGAGCTGTTTTTT
few,TRBV6-1,TRBJ2-1,-,CASSGYRARNEQFF,TGTGCCAGCAGTGGGTACAGGGCCCGGAATGAGCAGTTCTTC
few,TRBV6-1,TRBJ2-2,-,CASSLSGDGGELFF,TGTGCCAGCAGTCTCTCGGGAGATGGCGGGGAGCTGTTTTTT
many,TRBV7-3,TRBJ2-2,TRBD2,CASSLAGGPGGELFF,TGTGCCAGCAGTCTAGCGGGAGGGCCAGGCGGGGAGCTGTTTTTT
many,TRBV30,TRBJ1-4,-,CVGERQQEKLFF,TGTGTGGGCGAAAGACAGCAGGAAAAACTGTTTTTT
-,TRBV10-3,TRBJ1-2,-,CAISEGSGYTF,TGTGCCATCAGTGAGGGGTCCGGCTACACCTTC
many,TRBV11-2,TRBJ1-1,-,CASSLDQRTEAFF,TGTGCCAGCAGCTTAGATCAAAGGACTGAAGCTTTCTTT
few,TRBV3-1,TRBJ1-1,-,CASSFWGTEAFF,TGTGCCAGCAGCTTTTGGGGCACTGAAGCTTTCTTT
-,TRBV7-6,TRBJ2-1,-,CASSPWQGRNEQFF,TGTGCCAGCAGCCCTTGGCAGGGTAGGAATGAGCAGTTCTTC
many,TRBV29-1,TRBJ1-3,-,CSVEGGAGNTIYF,TGCAGCGTTGAAGGAGGGGCTGGAAACACCATATATTTT
-,TRBV7-8,TRBJ1-1,-,CASSSREGTEAFF,TGTGCCAGCAGCTCACGAGAGGGGACTGAAGCTTTCTTT
few,TRBV13,TRBJ2-7,-,CASSLGGVSSYEQYF,TGTGCCAGCAGCTTAGGCGGGGTCAGCTCCTACGAGCAGTACTTC
-,TRBV3-1,TRBJ1-2,-,CASSQVGDSGYTF,TGTGCCAGCAGCCAAGTAGGGGATTCTGGCTACACCTTC
-,TRBV12-3/TRBV12-4,TRBJ2-1,-,CASSLRDSRNEQFF,TGTGCCAGCAGTCTCAGGGACTCTAGAAATGAGCAGTTCTTC
-,TRBV25-1,TRBJ1-2,-,CAINRASYGYTF,TGTGCCATCAACAGGGCCTCCTATGGCTACACCTTC
-,TRBV7-2,TRBJ1-5,TRBD1,CASSTDRGTQPQHF,TGTGCCAGCAGTACGGACAGGGGGACCCAGCCCCAGCATTTT
few,TRBV29-1,TRBJ2-6,-,CSVEVATGANVLTF,TGCAGCGTTGAAGTAGCCACTGGGGCCAACGTCCTGACTTTC
many,TRBV7-9,TRBJ1-2,-,CASSPPGRIYGYTF,TGTGCCAGCAGCCCCCCAGGACGAATCTATGGCTACACCTTC
many,TRBV6-2/TRBV6-3,TRBJ2-6,TRBD2,CASSPSGPASGANVLTF,TGTGCCAGCAGCCCTAGCGGGCCGGCATCTGGGGCCAACGTCCTGACTTTC
many,TRBV19,TRBJ1-2,TRBD1,CASSIGVGTARLYGYTF,TGTGCCAGTAGTATCGGTGTCGGGACAGCAAGACTCTATGGCTACACCTTC
-,TRBV12-3/TRBV12-4,TRBJ2-1,-,CASSLAAGRNEQFF,TGTGCCAGCAGTTTAGCGGCAGGGAGAAATGAGCAGTTCTTC
few,TRBV20-1,TRBJ2-4,-,CSARDRVRKDIQYF,TGCAGTGCTAGAGATCGGGTCAGAAAAGACATTCAGTACTTC
many,TRBV20-1,TRBJ1-2,-,CSARDFYGYTF,TGCAGTGCTAGAGATTTTTATGGCTACACCTTC
many,TRBV2,TRBJ2-1,TRBD2,CASSDSGASYNEQFF,TGTGCCAGCAGTGATAGCGGGGCCTCCTACAATGAGCAGTTCTTC
few,TRBV3-1,TRBJ1-1,TRBD1,CASSQDLATGGNTEAFF,TGTGCCAGCAGCCAAGACCTCGCCACAGGGGGCAACACTGAAGCTTTCTTT
many,TRBV12-3/TRBV12-4,TRBJ1-3,-,CASSLSTGNTIYF,TGTGCCAGCAGTTTATCCACTGGAAACACCATATATTTT
many,TRBV18,TRBJ2-3,-,CASSPLADSTDTQYF,TGTGCCAGCTCACCACTAGCGGATAGCACAGATACGCAGTATTTT
many,TRBV7-8,TRBJ2-1,TRBD1,CASSLMIGGWDEQFF,TGTGCCAGCAGCTTAATGATAGGGGGCTGGGATGAGCAGTTCTTC
many,TRBV3-1,TRBJ2-2,-,CASSRLATTPNTGELFF,TGTGCCAGCAGCCGCCTAGCGACAACCCCGAACACCGGGGAGCTGTTTTTT
-,TRBV11-2,TRBJ1-1,-,CASSPNFVMNTEAFF,TGTGCCAGCAGCCCCAACTTTGTGATGAACACTGAAGCTTTCTTT
-,TRBV7-2,TRBJ2-1,TRBD2,CASSPRMRGGLDEQFF,TGTGCCAGCAGCCCTAGGATGCGGGGGGGCCTTGATGAGCAGTTCTTC
many,TRBV20-1,TRBJ2-1,-,CSAERTGNEQFF,TGCAGTGCAGAGAGGACCGGAAATGAGCAGTTCTTC
-,TRBV12-3/TRBV12-4,TRBJ2-3,TRBD2,CASSLLAGSKESQYF,TGTGCCAGCAGTTTACTAGCGGGATCGAAGGAATCGCAGTATTTT
few,TRBV6-5,TRBJ2-7,-,CASSTYRDGPYEQYF,TGTGCCAGCAGTACATACCGGGACGGACCCTACGAGCAGTACTTC
-,TRBV11-1,TRBJ2-1,TRBD2,CASSLMSTSGRDEQFF,TGTGCCAGCAGCTTAATGTCTACTAGCGGTAGGGATGAGCAGTTCTTC
-,TRBV20-1,TRBJ2-1,TRBD2,CSARDFGTSGRAREQFF,TGCAGTGCTAGAGACTTCGGGACTAGCGGGAGGGCCCGAGAGCAGTTCTTC
few,TRBV15,TRBJ1-1,-,CATSREGYTEAFF,TGTGCCACCAGCAGGGAGGGATACACTGAAGCTTTCTTT